A single sample is the source of the 10 T cell receptor beta chains below, sequenced in a study of cytomegalovirus exposure and HLA in healthy donors. In the PCR, 60 Vbeta and 13 Jbeta primers were used. Profiling relied on immunoSEQ multiplex PCR, and the TCRdb table lists in-frame clones only, not all of them. The table shows 110,000 to 150,000 clones, with approximately 70% occurring only once. Specimen: PBMCs. These receptors all stem from a woman aged 55-70 years in good health and CMV-seropositive.

The genes are TRBV5-1 and TRBJ2-1; 12 bases match TRBD2. This CDR3 has 17 residues. V shed 3 bases and J 6 bases; nucleotides not matched to a gene: 10. Germline CDR1 is SGHRS and CDR2 is YFSETQ. The CDR3 is CASSSSTSGRSVNEQFF. CDR3 sequence (DNA): TGCGCCAGCAGCTCTTCCACTAGCGGGAGGTCCGTCAATGAGCAGTTCTTC.

The chain links TRBV27 to TRBJ2-7, with 7 bases that match TRBD2. Germline V lookup: CDR1 MNHEY, CDR2 SMNVEV (reference sequence). With V trimmed by 6 bases and J by 0 bases, 8 bases remained unmatched. CDR3 length: 15 amino acids. The CDR3 here is CASSSLRESSYEQYF. CDR3 DNA: TGTGCCAGCAGCAGCTTGCGGGAGAGCTCCTACGAGCAGTACTTC.

V usage is TRBV6-1 and J usage is TRBJ1-1; 8 bases are a match to TRBD1. J gave up 0 bases and V 6 bases, and 6 bases lay outside the gene matches. The CDR3 runs 15 residues. Germline CDR1 MNHNS, CDR2 SASEGT. The CDR3 nucleotides read TGTGCCAGCAGGACAGGACAGGGCATGAACACTGAAGCTTTCTTT. It is translated as CASRTGQGMNTEAFF.

CDR3 in DNA: TGTGCCAGCAGCTTCGCGCCGGGGAGGGATGAGCAGTTCTTC. Translated, it gives CASSFAPGRDEQFF. V and J are TRBV7-3 and TRBJ2-1, with 7 bases that match TRBD2. CDR1 is SGHTA and CDR2 is FQGTGA in the germline V gene. The trim removed 3 bases at V and 8 bases at J, leaving 7 bases unmatched. This CDR3 region has 14 residues. The whole variable domain, filled in from reference TRBV7-3 and TRBJ2-1, reads GAGVSQTPSNKVTEKGKYVELRCDPISGHTALYWYRQSLGQGPEFLIYFQGTGAADDSGLPNDRFFAVRPEGSVSTLKIQRTERGDSAVYLCASSFAPGRDEQFFGPGTRLTVL.

V gene TRBV6-5 combines with J gene TRBJ2-1; D is perhaps TRBD2 (6 bases). CDR1 is MNHEY, CDR2 SVGAGI, per germline. V lost 7 bases, J lost 8 bases, and 21 bases lay in between. The CDR3 contains 15 residues. Here the CDR3 DNA reads TGTGCCAGCACTAGCCGGGGGACGGGATGGGATGAGCAGTTCTTC. Its translation is CASTSRGTGWDEQFF.

The rearrangement uses TRBV27 and TRBJ2-7; D might be TRBD1 (5 bases). This CDR3 contains 16 residues. Deletions cut 5 bases from V and 5 bases from J, with 22 bases between. Germline V gives CDR1 MNHEY, CDR2 SMNVEV (reference sequence). The CDR3: CASSPLLTAGRHEQYF. In DNA, the CDR3 is TGTGCCAGCAGTCCACTCTTGACGGCAGGGCGCCACGAGCAGTACTTC.

The rearrangement joins TRBV28 to TRBJ1-5; the D gene is possibly TRBD1 (5 bases). Germline CDR1 MDHEN, CDR2 SYDVKM. V dropped 2 bases and J dropped 5 bases, with 13 bases sitting between them. The CDR3 totals 15 residues. The CDR3 region is CASSLQVQVHQPQHF. The CDR3 DNA is TGTGCCAGCAGTTTACAGGTACAGGTGCATCAGCCCCAGCATTTT. The whole variable domain, remainder taken from reference TRBV28 and TRBJ1-5, is DVKVTQSSRYLVKRTGEKVFLECVQDMDHENMFWYRQDPGLGLRLIYFSYDVKMKEKGDIPEGYSVSREKKERFSLILESASTNQTSMYLCASSLQVQVHQPQHFGDGTRLSIL.

This chain uses TRBV9 with TRBJ2-6; 9 bases match TRBD1. Losses at the gene ends were 0 bases for V and 3 bases for J; bases not matched to a gene: 4. Germline CDR1 and CDR2: SGDLS and YYNGEE. The CDR3 runs to 17 residues. The CDR3 spells CASSVATGGGGANVLTF. CDR3 nucleotides: TGTGCCAGCAGCGTAGCAACAGGGGGCGGTGGGGCCAACGTCCTGACTTTC. Full variable domain (rest looked up from reference TRBV9 and TRBJ2-6): DSGVTQTPKHLITATGQRVTLRCSPRSGDLSVYWYQQSLDQGLQFLIQYYNGEERAKGNILERFSAQQFPDLHSELNLSSLELGDSALYFCASSVATGGGGANVLTFGAGSRLTVL.

The chain couples TRBV2 to TRBJ2-5; TRBD2 agrees at 12 bases. After removal of 8 bases from V and 4 bases from J, the junction contained 8 bases not matched to a gene. The CDR3 sequence is 15 residues long. The germline V gene encodes CDR1 SNHLY and CDR2 FYNNEI. CDR3 sequence: CASCVTSGRGETQYF. The DNA of the CDR3 is TGTGCCAGCTGTGTGACTAGCGGGAGAGGAGAGACCCAGTACTTC.

V gene TRBV7-9 combines with J gene TRBJ2-7, with TRBD1 identical over 10 bases. The CDR3 extends over 15 amino acids. Germline CDR1 SEHNR, CDR2 FQNEAQ (reference sequence). J was trimmed by 5 bases and V by 5 bases; bases with no gene match: 9. CDR3 nucleotide sequence: TGTGCCAGCAGCCCTGACAGGGGGCATCCCAACGAGCAGTACTTC. Its translation is CASSPDRGHPNEQYF.